This T cell receptor beta chain was captured by sequencing in a study of regulatory dendritic cells for organ transplantation. A note on this clone: Antigen specificity is unknown.

Findings and limits, study-wide: Regulatory dendritic cells appeared to expand memory CD8+ clones less than mature ones. Memory CD8+ T cells were the most oligoclonal; naive cells were highly diverse.

TCRdb's table, derived via immunoSEQ multiplex PCR, lists solely in-frame clones and lacks some. This table has about 10,000 clones, around 66% appearing once. The J segment lost 5 bases and the V segment lost 6 bases, leaving 6 bases of the junction unmatched. CDR3 length: 14 amino acids. Germline V gene lookup returns CDR1 MRHNA and CDR2 SNTAGT. Naive CD45RA+ and memory CD45RO+ CD4+ or CD8+ T cells were FACS-sorted. Specimen: memory CD8+ T cells from blood. Stated subset: CD45RO+ memory T cells. This rearrangement joins TRBV6-4 to TRBJ2-5; 10 bases are shared with TRBD1. This receptor was taken from a human donor in good health. In DNA form, the CDR3 reads TGTGCCAGCAGCCCCGGACAGGGGGGCGAGACCCAGTACTTC. Translation gives CASSPGQGGETQYF.